Below are 31 T cell receptor beta chains sequenced from a single sample in a study of OX40 agonist ivuxolimab in advanced cancers. The data were produced by immunoSEQ multiplex PCR, yet TCRdb's version contains in-frame clones alone and is incomplete. The data hold tens of thousands of clones, with around 80% observed a single time. The material was CD4+ or CD8+ T cells sorted from blood, obtained in a trial of the OX40 agonist ivuxolimab. These receptors all come from an adult with an advanced solid tumor such as melanoma, head and neck, liver or kidney cancer.

Of note for this clone: Mismatch with germline at one junction end may stem from a read error. V and J are TRBV5-5 and TRBJ1-5; no clear D gene. The CDR3 covers 15 residues. Germline V gene sequence: CDR1 SGHKS, CDR2 YYEKEE (reference sequence). The CDR3 DNA reads TGTGCCAGCAGTAGGAAGGCCGATAGCAGTCAGCCCCAGCATTTT. Protein: CASSRKADSSQPQHF.

The chain links TRBV7-2 to TRBJ2-7, with D possibly being TRBD1 (6 bases). The V end was cut by 0 bases, the J end by 0 bases, with 9 bases between. This CDR3 is built from 15 residues. Germline V gene data show CDR1 as SGHTA and CDR2 as FQGNSA. Here the CDR3 DNA reads TGTGCCAGCAGCTTAGCGAGGGGGAGCTCCTACGAGCAGTACTTC. This gives the protein CASSLARGSSYEQYF.

A remark on this clone: At one end the junction does not follow the germline gene, possibly because of a read error. This chain links TRBV7-7 with TRBJ2-5; 16 nucleotides match TRBD2. Germline V gene sequence: CDR1 SSHAT, CDR2 FNYEAQ (reference sequence). This CDR3 spans 16 amino acids. The CDR3 DNA reads as TGTGCTAGCAGCCCCGGGACTAGCGGGGGGGGAGAGACCCAGTACTTC. Its protein product is CASSPGTSGGGETQYF.

The rearrangement joins TRBV2 to TRBJ2-4; a weak D match, TRBD2 (7 bases). V was cut by 10 bases and J by 9 bases, with 16 bases left in between. Germline lookup yields CDR1 SNHLY and CDR2 FYNNEI. CDR3 length: 12 amino acids. CDR3 sequence: CATDPGEGIQYF. The CDR3 DNA follows: TGTGCCACCGACCCAGGGGAGGGCATTCAGTACTTC.

The chain is built from TRBV4-1 and TRBJ2-2; D gene unclear. The CDR3 sequence is 15 residues long. The germline V and J ends were trimmed by 2 bases and 0 bases, with 7 bases remaining between them. From germline, CDR1 is MGHRA and CDR2 YSYEKL. The CDR3 spells CASSQTSPNTGELFF. CDR3 sequence (DNA): TGCGCCAGCAGCCAAACATCGCCGAACACCGGGGAGCTGTTTTTT.

This clone was recorded once. The genes are TRBV7-8 and TRBJ2-7; 8 nucleotides match TRBD2. Germline loops: CDR1 SGHVS, CDR2 FQNEAQ. This CDR3 comprises 15 residues. Trimming cost V 3 bases and J 5 bases; bases outside gene matches: 9. This CDR3 reads CASSLAGRARHEQYF. The CDR3 nucleotides are TGTGCCAGCAGCTTGGCCGGGAGGGCCAGGCACGAGCAGTACTTC.

The CDR3 loop is CASSRDGGGGYGYTF. The CDR3 DNA reads as TGTGCCAGCAGCCGGGACGGTGGGGGTGGCTATGGCTACACCTTC. The chain employs TRBV5-5 and TRBJ1-2; a weak D match, TRBD1 (5 bases). Trimming removed 4 bases from V and 4 bases from J, with 17 bases in between. This CDR3 contains 15 residues. Germline values: CDR1 SGHKS, CDR2 YYEKEE (reference sequence).

The CDR3 sequence: CASSLLPGQFNEQFF. In DNA, the CDR3 is TGCGCCAGCAGCCTCCTACCGGGACAGTTCAATGAGCAGTTCTTC. The gene calls are TRBV5-1 and TRBJ2-1, with 7 nucleotides matching TRBD1. The junction had 10 bases not matched to a gene; V was cut back by 4 bases and J by 6 bases. Germline lookup yields CDR1 SGHRS and CDR2 YFSETQ. This CDR3 has 15 residues.

The genes are TRBV7-9 and TRBJ1-1; D unclear. Per the germline V gene, CDR1 is SEHNR and CDR2 is FQNEAQ (reference sequence). V was shortened by 5 bases and J by 1 base, with 8 bases between the two germline ends. This CDR3 region has 13 residues. In DNA form, the CDR3 reads TGTGCCAGCAGCCCAACACGGAACACTGAAGCTTTCTTT. As protein: CASSPTRNTEAFF.

V and J are TRBV23-1 and TRBJ2-1; TRBD2 agrees at 7 bases. TRBV23-1 is an open reading frame whose function is uncertain. This CDR3 has 14 residues. V was clipped by 3 bases and J by 9 bases; unmatched bases: 8. CDR3 sequence (DNA): TGCGCCAGCAGTCAGGGGGGGGTCACGGCTGAGCAGTTCTTC. Its protein is CASSQGGVTAEQFF.

This clone was seen a handful of times. J is TRBJ1-5 and V is TRBV5-1, with D perhaps matching TRBD1 (5 bases). CDR1 and CDR2 from the germline V gene are SGHRS and YFSETQ. V was clipped by 0 bases and J by 3 bases, with 7 bases between them. There are 14 residues in the CDR3. CDR3 bases: TGCGCCAGCAGCTTGGGAGGGGTCAATCAGCCCCAGCATTTT. This translates into CASSLGGVNQPQHF.

This clone was observed a single time. The J gene is TRBJ2-5, the V gene TRBV19; D ambiguous. CDR1 LNHDA and CDR2 SQIVND come from the germline V gene (reference sequence). This CDR3 comprises 15 residues. Trimming removed 3 bases at V and 2 bases at J, with 13 bases between. The CDR3 loop is CASSITQSQQETQYF. DNA for the CDR3: TGTGCCAGTAGTATTACCCAAAGTCAACAAGAGACCCAGTACTTC.

The CDR3 region is CASSSGLAGGPLHYEQYF. The CDR3, as DNA: TGTGCCAGCAGCTCGGGACTAGCGGGAGGGCCCCTACACTACGAGCAGTACTTC. V usage is TRBV7-9 and J usage is TRBJ2-7, with 16 bases lining up with TRBD2. CDR1 is SEHNR, CDR2 FQNEAQ, per germline (reference sequence). This CDR3 region has 18 residues. Unmatched junction bases numbered 9, after V lost 4 bases and J lost 3 bases.

The count of this clone is one. This sequence joins TRBV12-5 and TRBJ2-4; possibly TRBD1 or TRBD2 for D (6 bases each). Trimming took off 5 bases at V and 1 base at J, with 18 bases between the two ends. The CDR3 runs to 17 residues. CDR1 is LGHNT, CDR2 FRNRAP, per germline. CDR3 sequence (DNA): TGTGCTAGTGGTACCCTGACAGGTCGGGGGGCCAAAAACATTCAGTACTTC. Its protein product is CASGTLTGRGAKNIQYF.

This clone was counted a few times. The CDR3: CASSSPLSGANEQFF. CDR3 DNA: TGTGCCAGCAGCTCCCCTCTGTCCGGGGCGAATGAGCAGTTCTTC. The V and J genes are TRBV7-9 and TRBJ2-1, with D perhaps TRBD1 or TRBD2 (5 bases each). This CDR3 is built from 15 residues. The germline gives CDR1 SEHNR, CDR2 FQNEAQ (reference sequence). V dropped 4 bases and J dropped 7 bases, with 17 bases sitting between them. Looking up the rest from reference TRBV7-9 and TRBJ2-1 gives the full variable domain: DTGVSQNPRHKITKRGQNVTFRCDPISEHNRLYWYRQTLGQGPEFLTYFQNEAQLEKSRLLSDRFSAERPKGSFSTLEIQRTEQGDSAMYLCASSSPLSGANEQFFGPGTRLTVL.

The gene calls are TRBV5-6 and TRBJ2-7; 9 nucleotides agree with TRBD2. This CDR3 comprises 17 residues. V was clipped by 0 bases and J by 6 bases; unmatched bases: 13. CDR1 is SGHDT and CDR2 is YYEEEE in the germline V gene. CDR3 DNA: TGTGCCAGCAGCTTGGGGCAGGCGGCGGGAGGGCCAGGCGAGCAGTACTTC. Residues: CASSLGQAAGGPGEQYF.

The rearrangement links TRBV30 to TRBJ1-2; D perhaps matches TRBD1 (5 bases). Trimming removed 4 bases at V and 4 bases at J, with 22 bases between. This CDR3 spans 16 amino acids. In germline, CDR1 is GTSNPN, CDR2 SVGIG (reference sequence). The CDR3 loop is CAWTLGAGRVLYGYTF. The CDR3, as DNA: TGTGCCTGGACTCTCGGGGCAGGCCGCGTCCTCTATGGCTACACCTTC.

The chain recombines TRBV9 with TRBJ2-1, with TRBD2 matching 10 bases. Germline V CDR1 and CDR2: SGDLS, YYNGEE. Trimming cost V 0 bases and J 0 bases; bases outside gene matches: 6. CDR3 length: 18 amino acids. CDR3 sequence reads: CASSVAASGGDSYNEQFF. DNA for the CDR3: TGTGCCAGCAGCGTAGCGGCTAGCGGGGGAGACTCCTACAATGAGCAGTTCTTC.

For the CDR3, the DNA is TGTGCCTGGAGTGTACAGATAGGCGAGCAGTACTTC. Protein: CAWSVQIGEQYF. V gene TRBV30 combines with J gene TRBJ2-7; D unresolved. The germline V gene has CDR1 GTSNPN and CDR2 SVGIG (reference sequence). The CDR3 has 12 amino acids. Trimming cost V 0 bases and J 6 bases, with 9 bases left between them.

This clone was picked up a small number of times. V is TRBV7-9 and J is TRBJ1-1; no clear D gene. Between the trimmed V and J ends, which lost 2 bases and 2 bases, there was a span of 12 bases. The CDR3 is made up of 15 amino acids. Germline V gene data show CDR1 as SEHNR and CDR2 as FQNEAQ (reference sequence). The CDR3 loop is CASSLRQTQNTEAFF. The CDR3 region has the DNA TGTGCCAGCAGCTTACGCCAGACACAAAACACTGAAGCTTTCTTT.

J is TRBJ1-2 and V is TRBV4-1; weak D call: TRBD1 (5 bases). Trimming stripped 3 bases from V and 2 bases from J, with 7 bases between. The CDR3 consists of 13 residues. The V gene's germline CDR1 is MGHRA and CDR2 YSYEKL. CDR3 bases: TGCGCCAGCAGCCAGGGGGTCAACTATGGCTACACCTTC. Its translation is CASSQGVNYGYTF.

The chain is built from TRBV6-1 and TRBJ2-7, with 9 bases aligning to TRBD1. The CDR3 extends over 15 amino acids. From germline, CDR1 is MNHNS and CDR2 SASEGT. With 6 bases clipped from V and 3 bases from J, the junction kept 9 bases outside the gene matches. The CDR3 loop is CASRPGTGNLYEQYF. The CDR3 nucleotides read TGTGCCAGCAGACCCGGGACAGGGAACCTCTACGAGCAGTACTTC.

CDR3 region: CASSDPGNEQFF. CDR3 sequence (DNA): TGCGCCAGCAGTGACCCTGGCAATGAGCAGTTCTTC. The chain links TRBV10-1 to TRBJ2-1; D not resolved. This CDR3 is 12 amino acids long. CDR1 is WNHNN, CDR2 SYGVQD, per germline (reference sequence). The germline V and J ends were trimmed by 3 bases and 6 bases, with 6 bases remaining between them.

This chain uses TRBV9 with TRBJ1-5; 7 nucleotides agree with TRBD1. The germline gives CDR1 SGDLS, CDR2 YYNGEE. This CDR3 spans 19 amino acids. V trimming: 0 bases; J trimming: 3 bases; junction bases outside the gene matches: 15. CDR3 coding DNA: TGTGCCAGCAGCGTAGAATCATGTAGGGACAGTCTGGCCAATCAGCCCCAGCATTTT. It codes for CASSVESCRDSLANQPQHF.

The gene calls are TRBV10-3 and TRBJ2-3, with TRBD2 identical over 14 bases. This CDR3 is built from 16 residues. V lost 10 bases, J lost 4 bases, and 10 bases stayed unmatched. Looked up from germline, CDR1 is ENHRY and CDR2 is SYGVKD. The CDR3 bases are TGTGCCACCGGGACTAGCGGGGGTCATGCACCAGATACGCAGTATTTT. This gives the protein CATGTSGGHAPDTQYF.

V gene TRBV18 combines with J gene TRBJ2-2; D tentatively reads TRBD1 or TRBD2 (6 bases each). V lost 3 bases and J lost 4, with 18 bases in between. Per germline, CDR1 KGHSH and CDR2 LQKENI. The CDR3 is 17 amino acids. The CDR3 DNA reads TGTGCCAGCTCACCCATCCCGGAGGGGGGCGGCACCGGGGAGCTGTTTTTT. Translating it yields CASSPIPEGGGTGELFF.

The chain couples TRBV5-4 to TRBJ2-3; D uncertain. The V end lost 2 bases, the J end lost 0 bases, and 1 base lay between the germline ends. This CDR3 has 12 amino acids. Germline-derived CDR1 and CDR2 are SGHNT and YYREEE (reference sequence). The CDR3 region is CASSLSTDTQYF. The CDR3 nucleotides are TGTGCCAGCAGCTTAAGCACAGATACGCAGTATTTT.

Turning to this clone: Other nucleotide sequences from this sample produce the same CDR3. This chain joins TRBV19 and TRBJ2-3, with a possible D match to TRBD2 (5 bases). Germline loops: CDR1 LNHDA, CDR2 SQIVND (reference sequence). The CDR3 covers 14 residues. V lost 3 bases, J lost 3 bases, and 10 bases lay in between. CDR3 DNA sequence: TGTGCCAGTAGTATCGGACTGGCGACAGATACGCAGTATTTT. It translates to CASSIGLATDTQYF.

J is TRBJ1-1 and V is TRBV6-1; 7 positions match TRBD1. Germline trimming cut 7 bases from V and 1 base from J; bases unmatched to any gene: 6. Germline V lookup: CDR1 MNHNS, CDR2 SASEGT. The CDR3 spans 14 residues. The CDR3 loop reads CASTSGGWNTEAFF. The CDR3, as DNA: TGTGCCAGCACCTCAGGGGGGTGGAACACTGAAGCTTTCTTT.

This chain joins TRBV11-2 and TRBJ2-5, with 11 bases that match TRBD1. With 5 bases clipped from V and 5 bases from J, the junction kept 7 bases outside the gene matches. The CDR3 sequence is 15 residues long. CDR1 and CDR2 from the germline V gene are SGHAT and FQNNGV. CDR3 in amino acids: CASSLGDRGRETQYF. The CDR3 DNA reads TGTGCCAGCAGCCTAGGGGACAGGGGGAGGGAGACCCAGTACTTC.

The V and J genes are TRBV7-9 and TRBJ2-3; D might be TRBD1 or TRBD2, each matching 8 bases. Germline CDR1 reads SEHNR; CDR2 reads FQNEAQ (reference sequence). The V and J ends lost 5 bases and 0 bases respectively, with 21 bases between them. The CDR3 runs to 18 residues. In DNA, the CDR3 is TGTGCCAGCAGCCCGGACAGGGCGGGGGGCACAAGCACAGATACGCAGTATTTT. It yields the protein CASSPDRAGGTSTDTQYF.